This TCR beta chain was identified during a study of cytomegalovirus exposure and HLA in healthy donors (dated by TCRdb to about 2017). For the study in its entirety: According to an earlier analysis of 550 to 700 of the donors, about 180 million T cells yielded 90 million to 130 million unique TCR beta sequences and about 300 Gb of sequence data. An early release that covered fewer than 750 HLA-typed donors contained 300 to 350 gigabases of sequencing data and 85 million to 100 million unique TCR sequences. Among the roughly 410 genotyped donors, about 85% belonged to the genetic ancestry cluster associated with self-reported Caucasian donors. The study was designed to test whether signatures of past pathogen exposure could be identified by cataloging public T cell receptors. The T cell repertoires of under 700 subjects were profiled by immunosequencing and related to cytomegalovirus serostatus. In addition to the first cohort of 500 to 850 subjects, a separate validation cohort of under 150 different subjects was used. The study combined high-throughput TCR immunosequencing, statistical association of individual TCRs with disease status, and machine learning to predict cytomegalovirus infection status. A later analysis re-examined previously published TCR beta repertoires from more than 600 donors and added high-resolution HLA genotyping to investigate patterns of TCR occurrence. Rather than drawing on any new phenotypic data, the later analysis identified candidate immune exposures from TCR beta sequences and the way those sequences occurred across donors. An earlier analysis of approximately 500 of the donors applied high-throughput TCR beta sequencing to assess whether each TCR beta V gene segment acted as functional or pseudogenic. Donor age, sex, ethnicity and CMV serostatus were collected together with the repertoire data. Genome-wide SNP genotypes for about 65% of the roughly 700 donors were used in a later genetic analysis, which treated that subset as a discovery cohort. Every discovery cohort repertoire had been produced on one sequencing platform. HLA typing included class I and class II loci at four-digit resolution. The number of typed donors differed by locus: roughly 629-640 for A, B, C, DRB1 and DQB1; some 500 for DQA1; around 580 for DPA1; and some 470 for DPB1. Several DR-DQ haplotypes were treated as single units for association and clustering because of strong linkage in the cohort. Among a few hundred genotyped donors of the cohort, an average of about 240,000 unique TCR beta nucleotide sequences were sequenced per donor, around 20% of them non-productive.

In total, 500 to 700 healthy bone marrow donors made up the cohort. Cohort members were all nominally healthy when sampled, although unrecorded immune exposures were likely present. The donor was CMV seropositive and was included in the group of 289 seropositive cohort members. Every donor gave a peripheral blood sample, and the peripheral blood mononuclear cells from that sample were used for TCR beta sequencing. Genomic DNA extraction from the blood cell samples was performed with the Qiagen DNeasy Blood Extraction Kit. What the work shows at the level of the full study, not this receptor alone: A later analysis found that TCR association rates varied across HLA loci, with DRB1 alleles showing the most associated TCRs and HLA-C alleles the fewest. It was suggested by the authors that the approach could potentially be generalized to other disease states and immunological phenotypes. A later analysis found that HLA-associated TCR beta chains were more clonally expanded and had lower generation probabilities than equally common non-associated chains. The 87-base-pair reads could not distinguish some IMGT-functional V segments, including TRBV6-2 and TRBV6-3, so those segments were excluded. V-gene and J-gene trimming of TCR beta chains was associated with a missense DCLRE1C variant in a later genetic analysis, and the association was replicated in an independent cohort. In an earlier analysis of 587 of the donors, most TCR beta V segments appeared in productive rearrangements about 87% or about 30% of the time, broadly matching IMGT annotations. The presence/absence analyses assumed that sequencing depth was roughly uniform across donors, and that assumption may not be true. While some public TCRs were present in many individuals, most TCR sequences turned up only very rarely across donors. The study gave a list of 150 to 200 TCR beta chains associated with cytomegalovirus. In this cohort, only TCR beta chains were sequenced, and detectable features were limited by the absence of alpha or paired-chain data. Correlated functional status among segregating V segments might be attributable to linkage disequilibrium, but an unknown experimental factor could not be ruled out. Because counts were too low, approximately 18 rarely observed V segments, including chromosome 9 orphons, were excluded from the earlier analysis of 587 of the donors. A further reported finding was that TCR beta sequences accurately predicted the HLA-A and HLA-B alleles for most subjects in the first cohort. According to a later analysis, most CMV-associated TCR beta chains appeared to be HLA-restricted, and the HLA associations seemed to be driven largely by CMV exposure. A later genetic analysis reported fewer N-insertions in productive TCRs among donors in an Asian-associated ancestry cluster than the roughly 700-donor mean. At a false discovery rate of 0.05, a later analysis linked approximately 18,000 TCR beta sequences to specific HLA alleles. When HLA alleles, especially DR and DQ, strongly co-occurred, TCR associations were difficult to assign to individual alleles. For the cohort, immune exposure information was limited to CMV serostatus. HLA typing was unavailable for some donors at each locus, so association tests used only the typed subset. According to a later analysis, parvovirus B19, influenza, CMV and Epstein-Barr virus appeared linked to several top co-occurrence clusters. A group of highly shared sequence variants was considered likely to be a technical artifact of the sequencing pipeline. A few of the identified cytomegalovirus-associated TCR beta chains were confirmed in vitro to be specific for cytomegalovirus antigens. The classifier was reported to diagnose cytomegalovirus status with high specificity and sensitivity in both the original cohort and the validation cohort.

Libraries were prepared through the immunoSEQ multiplex PCR assay. The multiplex PCR relied on a mix of 60 forward primers for TCR Vbeta segments and 13 reverse primers for TCR Jbeta segments. A multiplex PCR assay on genomic DNA amplified the CDR3 region of rearranged TCR beta genes. Amplified TCR beta libraries were sequenced as 87-base-pair reads on the Illumina HiSeq System. In the original analysis: A later analysis tallied roughly 76 million unique TCR beta chains across the 700 or so repertoires, and some 10 million of those chains were shared by two or more donors. To remove PCR and sequencing errors, raw reads were error-corrected and collapsed into unique sequences using a nearest-neighbor algorithm that merged closely related sequences. Alignment of CDR3 sequences to IMGT reference sequences was used to assign V, D and J gene segments. For a sequence to be retained, a match of at least six nucleotides was required to both a V gene segment and a J gene segment. A rearrangement counted as productive if the CDR3 had no stop codons and remained in frame with V and J, and every other rearrangement counted as non-productive. Following IMGT convention, CDR3 was defined as the stretch from the second conserved V-encoded cysteine up to the conserved J-encoded phenylalanine. In an earlier analysis of roughly 610 of the donors, sequences lacking an unambiguous match to a single V gene segment were excluded. An earlier analysis of 587 of the donors classified V segments as functional when productive rearrangements were above 56.7% and as segregating when the standard deviation between donors was above 5%. A statistical classification framework was built for diagnosing cytomegalovirus status from the catalog of TCR beta chain sequences. A later analysis assigned V and J genes by comparing TCR nucleotide sequences with IMGT/GENE-DB human TR gene sequences. Using the TCRdist pipeline, a later analysis assigned CDR3 sequences along with most-parsimonious VDJ recombination scenarios. In a later analysis, every TCR beta chain was defined by the combination of its CDR3 amino acid sequence and its V-gene family, and reads without a unique V-gene family were dropped. A later analysis removed several hundred highly shared, low-generation-probability nucleotide sequences to deal with suspected cross-contamination and a sequencing artifact. A later analysis calculated a clonal expansion index for each public chain from normalized within-repertoire ranks of inferred template counts. In a later analysis, generation probabilities were computed using a VDJ recombination model fitted to out-of-frame rearrangements, and the results were checked against IGoR. In a later analysis, TCR-TCR, TCR-HLA and TCR-CMV co-occurrence was scored with hypergeometric tests, and a repertoire-size bias correction was applied to TCR pairs. In a later analysis, false discovery rates were estimated by permuting HLA or CMV assignments 20 times. In a later analysis, co-occurring TCRs were grouped using DBSCAN, and TCRdist sequence similarity was added for clustering within HLA-allele-positive subsets. Repertoires with fewer than 30,000 or more than 120,000 public chains were left out of co-occurrence clustering, as were roughly five repertoires with anomalous nucleotide sharing. TCRdb's version of the immuneACCESS table is confined to in-frame rearrangements and falls short of the full clone set. An unresolved V gene accounts for under half of the shortfall where checked; the remainder is of unknown origin. The V and J calls and the clone size are those of that table, but D and trimming were determined from the DNA. In all, the sample holds about 78,000 clones, and over 60% of those were seen once. In total, the top ten clones hold around 10% of the sample.

The CDR3 runs 13 residues from the cysteine to the phenylalanine. Of all the DNA, just the CDR3 is kept, 39 bases in frame from base 1. V loses 3 bases of germline sequence and J loses 6 bases, and the interval between the two ends is 12 bases. The CDR1 and CDR2 encoded by the germline V gene are MRHNA and SNTAGT. Points on this clone: The clone's antigen remains unknown. Per-base qualities were not stored, and no clone one base away is much larger.

The sequencing input was PBMCs. The sequence came from a woman in her thirties or forties in good health and CMV-seropositive. This chain joins TRBV6-4 to TRBJ2-7; no confident D gene assignment can be made. The CDR3 reads as follows: CASSEGASGEQYF. The DNA is TGTGCCAGCAGTGAGGGCGCTTCAGGCGAGCAGTACTTC.